This T cell receptor (beta chain) is from a study of shared T cell receptors in the human thymus. The CDR3 has 18 residues. Between the trimmed V and J ends, which lost 6 bases and 4 bases, there was a span of 26 bases. The germline gives CDR1 MDHEN, CDR2 SYDVKM. Libraries were prepared by immunoSEQ multiplex PCR; TCRdb keeps only in-frame clonotypes and omits some of them. Seen here are hundreds of thousands of clones, approximately 83% observed once, and the top ten hold 0.0095% to 0.013%. These data were also reused for a study on human thymus T cells.

The clonotype originates from a girl under three years old with a congenital heart defect. Sequences were obtained from thymocytes. This chain joins TRBV28 and TRBJ2-3, with D maybe TRBD2 (6 bases). The CDR3 loop reads CASRPLGTSPWRADTQYF. The CDR3 nucleotides are TGTGCCAGCAGACCATTAGGGACTTCCCCCTGGAGGGCAGATACGCAGTATTTT.